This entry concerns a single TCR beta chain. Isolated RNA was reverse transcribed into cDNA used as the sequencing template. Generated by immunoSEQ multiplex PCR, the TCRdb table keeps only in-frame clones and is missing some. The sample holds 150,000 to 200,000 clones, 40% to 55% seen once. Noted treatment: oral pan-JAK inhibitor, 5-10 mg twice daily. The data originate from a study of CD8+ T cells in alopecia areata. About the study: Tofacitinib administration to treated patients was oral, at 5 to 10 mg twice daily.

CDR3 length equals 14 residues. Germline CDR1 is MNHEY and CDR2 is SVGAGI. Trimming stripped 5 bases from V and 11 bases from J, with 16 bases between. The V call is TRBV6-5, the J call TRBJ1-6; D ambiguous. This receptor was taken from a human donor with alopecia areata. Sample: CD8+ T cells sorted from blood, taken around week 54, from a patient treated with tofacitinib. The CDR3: CASSQPGSSTPLHF. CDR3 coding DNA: TGTGCCAGCAGTCAACCCGGATCAAGCACACCCCTCCACTTT.